This T cell receptor (beta chain) was found in a study of blood T cell repertoires in COVID-19. Study in general: Acute and convalescent COVID-19 samples came from the United States, Italy and Spain. T cells, B-cell-depleted T cells, or PBMCs provided the cDNA or gDNA that served as material.

Per germline, CDR1 SGHTA and CDR2 FQGTGA. The CDR3 is 12 amino acids. V was pared by 6 bases and J by 8 bases, with 11 bases between. TCRdb keeps only in-frame clones here, not all; method: immunoSEQ multiplex PCR. This table has roughly 290,000 clones, approximately 86% appearing once. The V call is TRBV7-3, the J call TRBJ2-1, with D possibly matching TRBD1 (5 bases). This receptor was obtained from a human donor with COVID-19, enrolled during active disease. The donor label of this sample is uncertain. Sequencing input: peripheral blood. CDR3 sequence reads: CASSPTGDEQFF. The CDR3 nucleotides read TGTGCCAGCAGTCCAACAGGCGATGAGCAGTTCTTC.